These T cell receptor beta chains were read from a single sample in a study of blood T cells in healthy people across ages. TCRdb reprocessed the 5' RACE reads with MiXCR, giving one entry per CDR3 protein. The sample carries about 670,000 distinct CDR3 sequences, around two fifths recorded once. The sequencing sample was made of blood. These receptors came from a man of 80 years or more in good health. Both conserved end residues are part of each CDR3. The D gene is left open where the match is weak. Only part of the rows carry a size: once, few, many, or a class if the clone is expanded.

J gene: TRBJ2-1
D gene: NA
V gene: TRBV7-2
clone size: few
CDR3 DNA: TGTGCCAGCGGAAATAGACTAGAGCAGTTCTTC
CDR3 protein: CASGNRLEQFF

J gene: TRBJ2-3
D gene: NA
V gene: TRBV7-9
clone size: NA
CDR3 DNA: TGTGCCAGCAGCTCCAAAATTCGGACAGTAAAAGAAGATACGCAGTATTTT
CDR3 protein: CASSSKIRTVKEDTQYF

J gene: TRBJ1-1
D gene: NA
V gene: TRBV6-2/TRBV6-3
clone size: few
CDR3 DNA: TGTGCCAGCAGTATAGGAGAGAACACTGAAGCTTTCTTT
CDR3 protein: CASSIGENTEAFF

J gene: TRBJ2-5
D gene: NA
V gene: TRBV6-1
clone size: few
CDR3 DNA: TGTGCCAGCAGGGGACCCCCCCAAGAGACCCAGTACTTC
CDR3 protein: CASRGPPQETQYF

J gene: TRBJ2-7
D gene: NA
V gene: TRBV7-6
clone size: few
CDR3 DNA: TGTGCCAGCGGCCGTGAGACGGGCTCCTACGAGCAGTACTTC
CDR3 protein: CASGRETGSYEQYF

J gene: TRBJ1-5
D gene: NA
V gene: TRBV12-3/TRBV12-4
clone size: NA
CDR3 DNA: TGTGCCAGCAGTTCACCCACGGGGGTTGGGCAGCCCCAGCATTTT
CDR3 protein: CASSSPTGVGQPQHF

J gene: TRBJ2-3
D gene: NA
V gene: TRBV18
clone size: few
CDR3 DNA: TGTGCCAGCTCATCGACAGTTGCGGGAGATACGCAGTATTTT
CDR3 protein: CASSSTVAGDTQYF

J gene: TRBJ2-1
D gene: TRBD1
V gene: TRBV11-2
clone size: few
CDR3 DNA: TGTGCCAGCAGCTCAACAGCAGGGACAGGGAGCAATGAGCAGTTCTTC
CDR3 protein: CASSSTAGTGSNEQFF

J gene: TRBJ2-1
D gene: TRBD2
V gene: TRBV20-1
clone size: NA
CDR3 DNA: TGCAGTGCGGATGGCGGGACTAGCGCCTACAATGAGCAGTTCTTC
CDR3 protein: CSADGGTSAYNEQFF

J gene: TRBJ2-4
D gene: NA
V gene: TRBV11-2
clone size: few
CDR3 DNA: TGTGCCAGCAGCATCAGAGGAGGGGAGATTCAGTACTTC
CDR3 protein: CASSIRGGEIQYF

J gene: TRBJ2-1
D gene: TRBD2
V gene: TRBV6-2/TRBV6-3
clone size: NA
CDR3 DNA: TGTGCCACCCTTGGAGCGGGAGGGCCCTTCGAGCAGTTCTTC
CDR3 protein: CATLGAGGPFEQFF

J gene: TRBJ2-7
D gene: TRBD2
V gene: TRBV7-2
clone size: many
CDR3 DNA: TGTGCCAGCAGCTCGAAAGGACTAGCGGGCGAGCAGTACTTC
CDR3 protein: CASSSKGLAGEQYF

J gene: TRBJ2-5
D gene: TRBD1
V gene: TRBV7-6
clone size: few
CDR3 DNA: TGTGCCAGCAGCCCTCGCAACAGGGGAGAGACCCAGTACTTC
CDR3 protein: CASSPRNRGETQYF

J gene: TRBJ2-7
D gene: NA
V gene: TRBV11-1
clone size: NA
CDR3 DNA: TGTGCCAGCAGCTTAAGGCAGGGACCCTCCTACGAGCAGTACTTC
CDR3 protein: CASSLRQGPSYEQYF

J gene: TRBJ2-4
D gene: TRBD1
V gene: TRBV7-2
clone size: NA
CDR3 DNA: TGTGCCAGCAGCCCAGCGGCGGGACAGGTGCCGTCTGAGCAGTACTTC
CDR3 protein: CASSPAAGQVPSEQYF

J gene: TRBJ2-5
D gene: NA
V gene: TRBV9
clone size: NA
CDR3 DNA: TGTGCCAGCAGCCCTCATCAGGAGGCTGGGGAGACCCAGTACTTC
CDR3 protein: CASSPHQEAGETQYF

J gene: TRBJ2-7
D gene: TRBD2
V gene: TRBV7-2
clone size: few
CDR3 DNA: TGTGCCAGCAGCTTAGGGCCTAGCGGGGGACAGTACGAGCAGTACTTC
CDR3 protein: CASSLGPSGGQYEQYF

J gene: TRBJ1-1
D gene: NA
V gene: TRBV10-3
clone size: NA
CDR3 DNA: TGTGCCATCAGTGACGGCAGTTTGAACACTGAAGCTTTCTTT
CDR3 protein: CAISDGSLNTEAFF

J gene: TRBJ2-4
D gene: TRBD1
V gene: TRBV9
clone size: NA
CDR3 DNA: TGTGCCAGCAGCCCTTCAGCCAGGGGGCCTCTGAAAAACATTCAGTACTTC
CDR3 protein: CASSPSARGPLKNIQYF

J gene: TRBJ2-7
D gene: NA
V gene: TRBV20-1
clone size: few
CDR3 DNA: TGCAGTGCTACAGGGTGGGAAGTTGGATACGAGCAGTACTTC
CDR3 protein: CSATGWEVGYEQYF

J gene: TRBJ2-7
D gene: NA
V gene: TRBV7-6
clone size: NA
CDR3 DNA: TGTGCCAGCAGCCCTCGGGGGGCGGGCGAGCAGTACTTC
CDR3 protein: CASSPRGAGEQYF

J gene: TRBJ2-4
D gene: TRBD2
V gene: TRBV5-1
clone size: few
CDR3 DNA: TGCGCCAGCAGCCCGAGACTAGCGGGGCCCAAAAACATTCAGTACTTC
CDR3 protein: CASSPRLAGPKNIQYF

J gene: TRBJ2-7
D gene: TRBD2
V gene: TRBV27
clone size: NA
CDR3 DNA: TGTGCCAGCAGTTCGGGACTAGCTGTTAGCTCCTACGAGCAGTACTTC
CDR3 protein: CASSSGLAVSSYEQYF

J gene: TRBJ2-7
D gene: TRBD1
V gene: TRBV7-9
clone size: few
CDR3 DNA: TGTGCCAGCAGCTTAGTCGGGTCGACAGGGGTTCCCTACGAGCAGTACTTC
CDR3 protein: CASSLVGSTGVPYEQYF

J gene: TRBJ1-4
D gene: TRBD1
V gene: TRBV7-2
clone size: few
CDR3 DNA: TGTGCCAGCAGCGACTCAGGGGGCGCAGGGGAAAAACTGTTTTTT
CDR3 protein: CASSDSGGAGEKLFF

J gene: TRBJ2-7
D gene: NA
V gene: TRBV10-1
clone size: NA
CDR3 DNA: TGCGCCAGCAGTCCAGGTTACTCCATGGATGAGCAGTACTTC
CDR3 protein: CASSPGYSMDEQYF